Each of the 18 T cell receptor beta chains below was sequenced from the same sample in a study of identical twins (TCRdb year 2016). The library relied on 5' RACE. The run used an Illumina HiSeq 2000. Using fastp at Q25 and MiXCR, TCRdb reprocessed the public reads and kept productive beta chains. Every entry covers one CDR3 protein and lists the most common genes and DNA from its rows. The sample records roughly 250,000 distinct CDR3 sequences, around an eighth of which are singletons. The ten largest clones add up to around 9.5% of the sample. Sequenced: memory (CD45RO+) T cells sorted from blood. The cell subset or site label, read with the paper, signifies: CD45RO+ enriched T cells. These TCRs come from a woman aged 18-30 years in good health.

The chain carries TRBV20-1 and TRBJ2-3; 10 bases fit TRBD2. Germline CDR1 and CDR2: DFQATT and SNEGSKA (reference sequence). The CDR3 contains 15 residues. V lost 3 bases and J lost 4; bases outside the gene matches: 7. CDR3: CSASQAGGKADTQYF. The CDR3, as DNA: TGCAGTGCTAGCCAAGCGGGAGGGAAGGCAGATACGCAGTATTTT.

The chain is built from TRBV12-3 or TRBV12-4 and TRBJ1-1; the D gene is possibly TRBD1 (6 bases). This CDR3 comprises 14 residues. V was pared by 5 bases and J by 3 bases, with 13 bases between. The DNA of the CDR3 is TGTGCCAGCAGTGAGGGGGGCGGTTACACTGAAGCTTTCTTT. This codes for CASSEGGGYTEAFF.

The chain recombines TRBV12-5 with TRBJ2-3, with TRBD2 identical over 9 bases. Trimming cost V 3 bases and J 2 bases; bases outside gene matches: 6. Germline V CDR1 and CDR2: LGHNT, FRNRAP. This CDR3 is 16 amino acids long. This chain's CDR3 is CASGFDLAGTTDTQYF. CDR3 coding DNA: TGTGCTAGTGGTTTTGACCTAGCGGGGACCACAGATACGCAGTATTTT.

The chain joins TRBV5-5 to TRBJ2-5; D possibly corresponds to TRBD2 (5 bases). From germline, CDR1 is SGHKS and CDR2 YYEKEE (reference sequence). V was cut by 2 bases and J by 3 bases, with 8 bases left in between. The CDR3 loop spans 13 amino acids. DNA of the CDR3: TGTGCCAGCAGCTTTGCGCGGGAAGAGACCCAGTACTTC. Translated, it gives CASSFAREETQYF.

This chain connects TRBV12-3 or TRBV12-4 to TRBJ2-7, with D perhaps matching TRBD1 (6 bases). There are 14 residues in the CDR3. The V end lost 5 bases, the J end lost 0 bases, and 11 bases lay between the germline ends. CDR3 nucleotides: TGTGCCAGCAGTGCCCGGGACATCTCCTACGAGCAGTACTTC. Encoded protein: CASSARDISYEQYF.

This chain uses TRBV5-1 with TRBJ2-1; 7 bases are shared with TRBD2. J gave up 0 bases and V 3 bases, and 12 bases lay outside the gene matches. The germline V gene encodes CDR1 SGHRS and CDR2 YFSETQ. The CDR3 contains 18 residues. The CDR3 loop is CASSSAGGGSSSYNEQFF. DNA of the CDR3: TGCGCCAGCAGCTCTGCTGGGGGGGGGTCGTCCTCCTACAATGAGCAGTTCTTC.

The rearrangement links TRBV4-1 to TRBJ2-1; D tentatively reads TRBD1 or TRBD2 (6 bases each). From germline, CDR1 is MGHRA and CDR2 YSYEKL. Trimming removed 2 bases at V and 5 bases at J, with 16 bases between. CDR3 length: 16 amino acids. CDR3 residues: CASSQPGAGVDNEQFF. The DNA for the CDR3 is TGCGCCAGCAGCCAACCGGGGGCAGGGGTGGACAATGAGCAGTTCTTC.

This clonotype was detected a few times. V gene TRBV6-2 or TRBV6-3 combines with J gene TRBJ2-7; the D is unclear. V lost 3 bases and J lost 3, with 12 bases in between. The CDR3 sequence is 14 residues long. CDR1 and CDR2 from the germline V gene are MNHEY and SVGEGT. The CDR3 DNA follows: TGTGCCAGCAGTTATCAACCGGAGTACTACGAGCAGTACTTC. Its translation: CASSYQPEYYEQYF.

The table lists this clonotype with a few counts. The V and J genes are TRBV29-1 and TRBJ2-3, with a possible D match to TRBD2 (5 bases). This CDR3 spans 14 amino acids. The germline gives CDR1 SQVTM, CDR2 ANQGSEA. Trimming removed 6 bases at V and 3 bases at J, with 16 bases between. This chain's CDR3 is CSVVPVSGTDTQYF. The CDR3 nucleotides read TGCAGCGTAGTACCCGTTTCGGGAACAGATACGCAGTATTTT.

The table lists this clonotype with a few counts. V gene TRBV5-6 combines with J gene TRBJ2-1, with 8 bases fitting TRBD1. V dropped 4 bases and J dropped 7; count of bases not matched to a gene: 7. There are 14 residues in the CDR3. CDR1 and CDR2 from the germline V gene are SGHDT and YYEEEE. CDR3: CASSTTGAENEQFF. DNA for the CDR3: TGTGCCAGCAGCACGACAGGGGCGGAAAATGAGCAGTTCTTC.

This clonotype was counted only a few times. The chain links TRBV12-3 or TRBV12-4 to TRBJ2-3; TRBD2 might be the D (5 bases). The CDR3 sequence is 16 residues long. With 1 base removed from V and 3 bases from J, the gap between germline ends came to 14 bases. CDR3 nucleotides: TGTGCCAGCAGTTTAGTGTGGCTAGCCGCGACAGATACGCAGTATTTT. Amino acids: CASSLVWLAATDTQYF.

This chain uses TRBV6-1 with TRBJ1-3, with TRBD1 as a possible D gene (5 bases). CDR3 size: 14 residues. Looked up from germline, CDR1 is MNHNS and CDR2 is SASEGT. Trimming cost V 5 bases and J 0 bases, with 8 bases left between them. CDR3 in amino acids: CASSRDLSGNTIYF. The CDR3 region has the DNA TGTGCCAGCAGTAGGGACCTCTCTGGAAACACCATATATTTT.

CDR3 nucleotides: TGCAGTGTCACCGCTACTCTTTACAATGAGCAGTTCTTC. It is translated as CSVTATLYNEQFF. The chain combines TRBV20-1 with TRBJ2-1, with D hard to call. The CDR3 length is 13 residues. Trimming removed 7 bases from V and 4 bases from J, with 14 bases in between. Germline-derived CDR1 and CDR2 are DFQATT and SNEGSKA (reference sequence).

The chain links TRBV15 to TRBJ2-1; 9 nucleotides align to TRBD2. Germline lookup yields CDR1 LNHNV and CDR2 YYDKDF (reference sequence). This CDR3 region has 18 residues. Trimming removed 0 bases from V and 0 bases from J; junction bases left unmatched: 6. The CDR3 DNA is TGTGCCACCAGCAGAGATCCCGCTAGCGGGAACTCCTACAATGAGCAGTTCTTC. This translates into CATSRDPASGNSYNEQFF.

The V and J genes are TRBV7-9 and TRBJ1-1; D ambiguous. This CDR3 spans 15 amino acids. Germline values: CDR1 SEHNR, CDR2 FQNEAQ (reference sequence). The V end was cut by 1 base, the J end by 0 bases, with 9 bases between. This CDR3 is CASSLEGGLNTEAFF. In nucleotides, the CDR3 is TGTGCCAGCAGCTTAGAGGGTGGGTTGAACACTGAAGCTTTCTTT.

V usage is TRBV6-1 and J usage is TRBJ2-7; D possibly corresponds to TRBD2 (5 bases). V was shortened by 6 bases and J by 7 bases, with 19 bases between the two germline ends. The CDR3 spans 14 residues. Germline V gene data show CDR1 as MNHNS and CDR2 as SASEGT. The CDR3 coding sequence is TGTGCCAGCAGGGTAGGAGTCCAACCGGGGGAGCAGTACTTC. The encoded protein is CASRVGVQPGEQYF.

This clonotype was recorded many times. V usage is TRBV20-1 and J usage is TRBJ1-1; D is possibly TRBD1 (5 bases). The CDR3 runs 13 residues. Germline CDR1 reads DFQATT; CDR2 reads SNEGSKA (reference sequence). The V gene lost 0 bases and the J gene lost 6 bases, with 11 bases spanning the gap. The DNA for the CDR3 is TGCAGTGCTAGAGACTTGGGGCGCCCTGAAGCTTTCTTT. Protein: CSARDLGRPEAFF.

This clonotype appeared a few times. V usage is TRBV10-1 and J usage is TRBJ2-4; D is perhaps TRBD2 (6 bases). Germline V lookup: CDR1 WNHNN, CDR2 SYGVQD (reference sequence). The CDR3 is made up of 14 amino acids. V was trimmed by 7 bases and J by 4 bases, leaving 14 bases between them. CDR3 sequence: CASTWEAEKNIQYF. CDR3 coding DNA: TGCGCCAGCACCTGGGAGGCGGAGAAAAACATTCAGTACTTC.